This TCR beta chain comes out of a study of T cell repertoires in cytomegalovirus infection. Study-level background: Both CMV infection and a matching HLA type were indicated by public TCR beta signatures.

Study-wide points: The response measured ex vivo was dominated by TCR beta clonotypes (HLA-C-restricted and CMV-specific).

Germline values: CDR1 SGHTA, CDR2 FQGNSA. J lost 5 bases, V lost 3 bases, and 15 bases had no gene match. The CDR3 contains 17 residues. In this sample, this clonotype turned up many times. No antigen is known for it. TCRdb ran MiXCR on the reads and lists one entry per CDR3 protein. The sample lists about 890,000 distinct CDR3 sequences, approximately 32% seen once, with around 15% in the top ten. The material sequenced was cultured CD8+ T cells from PBMCs, taken from culture after CMV antigen stimulation. This rearrangement joins TRBV7-2 to TRBJ2-5; 7 bases line up with TRBD2. The sequence derives from a human donor in good health (CMV status not recorded). Some clones in this sample may be carry-over from other donors' samples. CDR3 in amino acids: CASSFGRGRRGGETQYF. The CDR3 region has the DNA TGTGCCAGCAGCTTTGGGAGGGGAAGGCGCGGAGGTGAGACCCAGTACTTC.